Shown below are 5 T cell receptor beta chains from a single sample sequenced in a study of shared clonotypes between healthy human individuals. Produced via immunoSEQ multiplex PCR; TCRdb's table is partial and in-frame only. The sample has over a million clones; approximately 70% are singletons. The sample comprised memory CD4+ T cells sorted from blood. Subset here: CD45RA-negative fraction. All receptors derive from a man between 18 and 35 years old in good health.

A word on this clone: The junction differs from germline at one of its ends, possibly a read error. The V and J genes are TRBV7-7 and TRBJ2-3; possible D gene TRBD2, 5 bases. Germline CDR1 is SSHAT and CDR2 is FNYEAQ (reference sequence). There are 12 residues in the CDR3. CDR3 in amino acids: CASSLGSNTQYF. The CDR3 DNA sequence: TGTGCTAGCAGCTTAGGGAGCAATACGCAGTATTTT.

This chain connects TRBV5-4 to TRBJ2-5; D not certain. V lost 0 bases, J lost 0 bases, and 9 bases lay in between. The CDR3 is made up of 15 amino acids. Germline CDR1 reads SGHNT; CDR2 reads YYREEE (reference sequence). CDR3 coding DNA: TGTGCCAGCAGCTTGGGGCCTTCGTACCAAGAGACCCAGTACTTC. It encodes CASSLGPSYQETQYF.

As to this clone: This sample includes further DNA sequences coding for the same CDR3. The chain links TRBV27 to TRBJ2-7, with 7 bases identical to TRBD1. Losses at the gene ends were 4 bases for V and 4 bases for J; bases not matched to a gene: 1. This CDR3 region has 12 residues. Germline lookup yields CDR1 MNHEY and CDR2 SMNVEV (reference sequence). The CDR3 sequence: CASSSQGYEQYF. In DNA, the CDR3 is TGTGCCAGCAGTTCACAGGGGTACGAGCAGTACTTC.

Here the CDR3 reads CASSAPGLAGSEQYF. In DNA form, the CDR3 reads TGTGCCAGCAGCGCCCCGGGACTAGCTGGTAGCGAGCAGTACTTC. This chain connects TRBV5-4 to TRBJ2-7; 9 nucleotides align to TRBD2. Germline CDR1 reads SGHNT; CDR2 reads YYREEE (reference sequence). This CDR3 has 15 amino acids. J lost 6 bases, V lost 4 bases, and 11 bases had no gene match.

The rearrangement joins TRBV10-3 to TRBJ2-2, with a tentative D call TRBD2 (6 bases). CDR1 ENHRY and CDR2 SYGVKD come from the germline V gene. The CDR3 extends over 14 amino acids. Trimming removed 5 bases from V and 7 bases from J, with 14 bases in between. CDR3 protein: CAISHTGENGELFF. CDR3 coding DNA: TGTGCCATCAGTCACACGGGGGAGAACGGGGAGCTGTTTTTT.